This TCR beta chain was recovered during a study of T cell clonotyping in hematopoietic cell transplantation. This CDR3 has 18 amino acids. The junction had 10 bases not matched to a gene; V was cut back by 4 bases and J by 3 bases. CDR1 is SGHTA and CDR2 is FQGNSA in the germline V gene. This clone occurred once. Profiling relied on immunoSEQ multiplex PCR, and the TCRdb table lists in-frame clones only, not all of them. Found here are more than 10,000 clones, roughly 89% of them singletons; the top ten hold 7.8%. V is TRBV7-2 and J is TRBJ2-7; 15 bases align to TRBD2. The material was PBMCs, obtained 100 days after allogeneic stem cell transplant. The TCR comes from a female patient in her forties or fifties who had an allogeneic stem cell transplant from an unrelated donor, so the T cells may come from the graft donor. Some clones in this sample may be carry-over from other donors' samples. The CDR3 DNA follows: TGTGCCAGCAGCTCCTACTGGACTAGCGGGAGGGCCGTCTACGAGCAGTACTTC. It is translated as CASSSYWTSGRAVYEQYF.